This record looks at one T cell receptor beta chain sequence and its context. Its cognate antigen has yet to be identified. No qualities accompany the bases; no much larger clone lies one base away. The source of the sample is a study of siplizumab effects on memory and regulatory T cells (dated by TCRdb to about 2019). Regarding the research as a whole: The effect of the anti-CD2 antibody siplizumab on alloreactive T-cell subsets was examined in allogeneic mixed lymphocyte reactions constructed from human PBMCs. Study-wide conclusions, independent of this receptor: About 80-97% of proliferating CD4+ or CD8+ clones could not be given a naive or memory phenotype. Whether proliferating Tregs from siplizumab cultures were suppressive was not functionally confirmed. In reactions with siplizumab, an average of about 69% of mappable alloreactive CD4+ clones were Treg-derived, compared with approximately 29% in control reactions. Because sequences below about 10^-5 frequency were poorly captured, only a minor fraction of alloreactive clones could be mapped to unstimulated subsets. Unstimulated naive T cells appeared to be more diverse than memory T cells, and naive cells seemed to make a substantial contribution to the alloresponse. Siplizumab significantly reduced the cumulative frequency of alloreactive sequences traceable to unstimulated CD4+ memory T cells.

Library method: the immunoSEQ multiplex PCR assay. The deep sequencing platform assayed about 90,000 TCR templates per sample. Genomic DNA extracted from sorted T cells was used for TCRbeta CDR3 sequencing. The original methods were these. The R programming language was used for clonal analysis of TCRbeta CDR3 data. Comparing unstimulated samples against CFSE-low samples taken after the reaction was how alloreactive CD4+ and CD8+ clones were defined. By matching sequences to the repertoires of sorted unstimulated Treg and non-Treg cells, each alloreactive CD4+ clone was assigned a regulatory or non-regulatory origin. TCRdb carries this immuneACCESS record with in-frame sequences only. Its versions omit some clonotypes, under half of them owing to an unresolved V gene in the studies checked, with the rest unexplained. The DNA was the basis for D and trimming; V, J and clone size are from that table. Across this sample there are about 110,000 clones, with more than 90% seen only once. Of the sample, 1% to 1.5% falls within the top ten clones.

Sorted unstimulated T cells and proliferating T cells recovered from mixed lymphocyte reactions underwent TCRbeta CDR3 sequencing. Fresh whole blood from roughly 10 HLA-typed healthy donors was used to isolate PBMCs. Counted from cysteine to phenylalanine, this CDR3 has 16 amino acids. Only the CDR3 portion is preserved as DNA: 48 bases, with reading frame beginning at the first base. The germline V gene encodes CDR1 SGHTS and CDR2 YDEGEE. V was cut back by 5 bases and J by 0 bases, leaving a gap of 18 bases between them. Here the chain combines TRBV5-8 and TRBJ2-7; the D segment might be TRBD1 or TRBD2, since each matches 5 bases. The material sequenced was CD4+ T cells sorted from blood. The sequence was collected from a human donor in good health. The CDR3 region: CASRTTGAKLSYEQYF. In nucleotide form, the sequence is TGTGCCAGCAGGACGACCGGGGCAAAACTCTCCTACGAGCAGTACTTC. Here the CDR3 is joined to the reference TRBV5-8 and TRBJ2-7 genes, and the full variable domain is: EAGVTQSPTHLIKTRGQQATLRCSPISGHTSVYWYQQALGLGLQFLLWYDEGEERNRGNFPPRFSGRQFPNYSSELNVNALELEDSALYLCASRTTGAKLSYEQYFGPGTRLTVT.